This T cell receptor (beta chain) appears in the sequencing data of a study of T cell responses to AZD1222 COVID-19 vaccine. Profiled with immunoSEQ multiplex PCR; TCRdb holds only in-frame clones, not every one. The data contain roughly 67,000 clones, roughly nine tenths of them singletons. The CDR3 contains 17 residues. Germline V gene sequence: CDR1 SGHTA, CDR2 FQGTGA. Trimming cost V 0 bases and J 4 bases; bases outside gene matches: 7. Findings and caveats of the study: Just a handful of AZD1222 recipients tested seropositive at baseline. The donor cohort was predominantly white British with a female majority, and clonal diversity may have been underestimated.

On this clone: Antigen: not known.

This chain links TRBV7-3 with TRBJ2-3; 10 bases are a match to TRBD2. This sequence was found in an adult who received the AZD1222 COVID-19 vaccine. Source: peripheral blood, taken 28 days after the second AZD1222 dose. The CDR3 here is CASSLTPAGGLADTQYF. The CDR3 bases are TGTGCCAGCAGCTTAACTCCAGCGGGAGGGTTAGCAGATACGCAGTATTTT. Using reference TRBV7-3 and TRBJ2-3 for the parts outside the CDR3, the full variable domain is GAGVSQTPSNKVTEKGKYVELRCDPISGHTALYWYRQSLGQGPEFLIYFQGTGAADDSGLPNDRFFAVRPEGSVSTLKIQRTERGDSAVYLCASSLTPAGGLADTQYFGPGTRLTVL.